This T cell receptor (beta chain) originates from a study of T cells after yellow fever vaccination. TCR cDNA was made by 5'RACE template switching, adding a universal primer site and UMIs. Via MiXCR, TCRdb re-called the 5' RACE reads, giving one row per CDR3 protein. The sample has some 300,000 distinct CDR3 sequences, 8.7% seen once. Study-wide results and limits: Abundant bulk-derived clonotypes could contaminate FACS-sorted repertoires.

Germline lookup yields CDR1 DFQATT and CDR2 SNEGSKA (reference sequence). This CDR3 comprises 14 residues. After removal of 5 bases from V and 9 bases from J, the junction contained 11 bases not matched to a gene. This clonotype was counted ten times or more. Its antigen is currently unknown. The sequencing here drew on CD4+ T cells sorted from PBMCs, taken 5 days after the yellow fever booster vaccination. The source of this sequence is a man between 18 and 35 years old who received the YFV17D yellow fever vaccine. The chain has TRBV20-1 and TRBJ2-1; 9 positions match TRBD2. The DNA of the CDR3 is TGCAGTGCTTCTACGGGACTAGCTGACGGTGAGCAGTTCTTC. This gives the protein CSASTGLADGEQFF.